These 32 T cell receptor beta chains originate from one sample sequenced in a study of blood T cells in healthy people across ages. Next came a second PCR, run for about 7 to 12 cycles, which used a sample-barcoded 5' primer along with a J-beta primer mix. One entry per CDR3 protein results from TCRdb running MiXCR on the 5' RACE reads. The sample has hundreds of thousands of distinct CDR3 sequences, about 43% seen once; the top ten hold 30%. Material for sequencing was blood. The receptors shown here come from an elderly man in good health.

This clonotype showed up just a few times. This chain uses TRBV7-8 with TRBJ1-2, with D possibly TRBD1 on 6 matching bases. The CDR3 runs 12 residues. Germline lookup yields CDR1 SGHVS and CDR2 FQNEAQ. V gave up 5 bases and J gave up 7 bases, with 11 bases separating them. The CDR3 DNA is TGTGCCAGCAGCCCAGGACAGATTGGCTACACCTTC. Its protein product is CASSPGQIGYTF.

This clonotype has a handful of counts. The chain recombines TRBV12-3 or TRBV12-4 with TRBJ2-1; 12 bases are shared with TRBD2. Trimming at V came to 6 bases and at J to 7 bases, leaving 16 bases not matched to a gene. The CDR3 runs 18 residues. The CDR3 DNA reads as TGTGCCAGCAGCCCGCTACTAGCGGGAGGTAGGGAGTGGAATGAGCAGTTCTTC. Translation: CASSPLLAGGREWNEQFF.

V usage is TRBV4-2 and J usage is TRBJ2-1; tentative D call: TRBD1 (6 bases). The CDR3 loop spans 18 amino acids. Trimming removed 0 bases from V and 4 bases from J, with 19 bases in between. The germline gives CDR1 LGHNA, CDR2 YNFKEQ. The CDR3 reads CASSQEEATGWRYNEQFF. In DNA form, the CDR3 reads TGTGCCAGCAGCCAAGAGGAGGCCACAGGGTGGAGATACAATGAGCAGTTCTTC.

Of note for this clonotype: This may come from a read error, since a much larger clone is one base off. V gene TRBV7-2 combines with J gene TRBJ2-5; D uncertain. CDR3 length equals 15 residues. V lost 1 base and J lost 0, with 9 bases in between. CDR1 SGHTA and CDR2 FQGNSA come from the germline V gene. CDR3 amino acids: CASSLVTNYQETQYF. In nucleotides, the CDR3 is TGTGCCAGCAGCTTAGTGACAAATTACCAAGAGACCCAGTACTTC.

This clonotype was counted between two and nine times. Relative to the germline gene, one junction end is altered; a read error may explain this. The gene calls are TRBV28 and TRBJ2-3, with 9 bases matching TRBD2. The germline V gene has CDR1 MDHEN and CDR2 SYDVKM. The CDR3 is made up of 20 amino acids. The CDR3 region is CASSFPNTKPPGTSRDTQYF. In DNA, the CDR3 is TGTGCCAGCAGTTTTCCCAACACCAAGCCCCCCGGGACTAGCAGAGATACGCAGTATTTT.

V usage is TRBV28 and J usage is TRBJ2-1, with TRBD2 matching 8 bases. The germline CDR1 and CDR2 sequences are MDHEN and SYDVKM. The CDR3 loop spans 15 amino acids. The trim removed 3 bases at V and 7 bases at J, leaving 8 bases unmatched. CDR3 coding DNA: TGTGCCAGCAGTTTGGGGGGTAGCGGGAAGAATGAGCAGTTCTTC. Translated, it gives CASSLGGSGKNEQFF.

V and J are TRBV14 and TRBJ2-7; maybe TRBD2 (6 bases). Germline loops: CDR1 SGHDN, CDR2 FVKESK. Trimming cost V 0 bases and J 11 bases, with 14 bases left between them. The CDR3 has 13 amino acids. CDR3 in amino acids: CASSQDLAGGEYF. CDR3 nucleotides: TGTGCCAGCAGCCAAGATCTGGCCGGCGGGGAGTACTTC.

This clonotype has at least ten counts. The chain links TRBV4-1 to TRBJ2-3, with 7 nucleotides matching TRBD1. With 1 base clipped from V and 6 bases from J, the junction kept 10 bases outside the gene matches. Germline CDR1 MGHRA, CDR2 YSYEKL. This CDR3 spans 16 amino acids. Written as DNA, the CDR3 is TGCGCCAGCAGCCAAGTCAGAGGGGGCGCGTGGGATACGCAGTATTTT. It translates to CASSQVRGGAWDTQYF.

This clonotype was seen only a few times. The CDR3 DNA reads as TGTGCCAGCAGTTACACGCAGGGGGTCGCTTACGAGCAGTACTTC. Its translation: CASSYTQGVAYEQYF. The chain joins TRBV6-2 or TRBV6-3 to TRBJ2-7; TRBD1 aligns across 7 bases. V gave up 2 bases and J gave up 4 bases; unmatched junction bases: 8. Germline CDR1 reads MNHEY; CDR2 reads SVGEGT. The CDR3 loop spans 15 amino acids.

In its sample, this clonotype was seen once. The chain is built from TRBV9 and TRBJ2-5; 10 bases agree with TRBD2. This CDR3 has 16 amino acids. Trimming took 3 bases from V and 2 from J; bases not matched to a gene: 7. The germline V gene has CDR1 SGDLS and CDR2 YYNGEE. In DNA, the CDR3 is TGTGCCAGCAGCGGTTCTAGCGGGGGTGTACAAGAGACCCAGTACTTC. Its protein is CASSGSSGGVQETQYF.

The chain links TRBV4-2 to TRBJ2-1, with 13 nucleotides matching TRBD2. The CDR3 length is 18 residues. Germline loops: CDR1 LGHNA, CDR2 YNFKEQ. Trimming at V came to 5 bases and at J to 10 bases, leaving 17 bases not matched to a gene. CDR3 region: CASSFGWTSGGPGGEQFF. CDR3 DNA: TGTGCCAGCAGCTTCGGCTGGACTAGCGGGGGCCCCGGGGGAGAGCAGTTCTTC.

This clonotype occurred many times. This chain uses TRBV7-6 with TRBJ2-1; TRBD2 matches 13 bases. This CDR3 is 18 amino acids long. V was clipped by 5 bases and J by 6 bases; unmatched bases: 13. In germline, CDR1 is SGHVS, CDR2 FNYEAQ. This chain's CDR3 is CASSPTGPGLAGLNEQFF. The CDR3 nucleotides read TGTGCCAGCAGCCCGACAGGGCCGGGACTAGCGGGGCTCAATGAGCAGTTCTTC.

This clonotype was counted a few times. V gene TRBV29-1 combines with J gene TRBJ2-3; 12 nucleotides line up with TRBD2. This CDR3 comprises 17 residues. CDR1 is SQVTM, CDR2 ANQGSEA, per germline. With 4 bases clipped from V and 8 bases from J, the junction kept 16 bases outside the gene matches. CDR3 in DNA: TGCAGCGTTGGGACAAACCGACTAGCGGGAGCCCGACCTACGCAGTATTTT. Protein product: CSVGTNRLAGARPTQYF.

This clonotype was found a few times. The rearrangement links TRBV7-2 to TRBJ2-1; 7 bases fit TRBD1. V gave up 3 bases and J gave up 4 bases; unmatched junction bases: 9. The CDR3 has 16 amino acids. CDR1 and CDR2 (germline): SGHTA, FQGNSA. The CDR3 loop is CASSLILGTVYNEQFF. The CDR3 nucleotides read TGTGCCAGCAGCTTGATCTTGGGGACAGTGTACAATGAGCAGTTCTTC.

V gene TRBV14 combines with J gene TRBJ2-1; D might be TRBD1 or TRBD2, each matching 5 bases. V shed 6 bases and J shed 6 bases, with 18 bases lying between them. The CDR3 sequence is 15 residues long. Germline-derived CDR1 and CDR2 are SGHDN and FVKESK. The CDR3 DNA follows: TGTGCCAGCAGGCAGGGTGGGAGAGGAAGCAATGAGCAGTTCTTC. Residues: CASRQGGRGSNEQFF.

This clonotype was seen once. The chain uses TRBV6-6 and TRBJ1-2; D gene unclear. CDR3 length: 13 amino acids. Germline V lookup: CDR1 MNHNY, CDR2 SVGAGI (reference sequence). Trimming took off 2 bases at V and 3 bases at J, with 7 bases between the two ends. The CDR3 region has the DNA TGTGCCAGCAGTTACGAGGCAGACTATGGCTACACCTTC. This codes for CASSYEADYGYTF.

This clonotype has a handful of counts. The CDR3 sequence is CASSLGTGGRRNEQYF. The DNA for the CDR3 is TGTGCCAGCAGCTTAGGGACCGGCGGGAGGAGGAACGAGCAGTACTTC. The chain joins TRBV13 to TRBJ2-1, with 8 positions matching TRBD2. The end of the DNA aligns better with TRBJ2-7, so the J call may be wrong. The CDR3 runs to 16 residues. The germline CDR1 and CDR2 sequences are PRHDT and FYEKMQ (reference sequence).

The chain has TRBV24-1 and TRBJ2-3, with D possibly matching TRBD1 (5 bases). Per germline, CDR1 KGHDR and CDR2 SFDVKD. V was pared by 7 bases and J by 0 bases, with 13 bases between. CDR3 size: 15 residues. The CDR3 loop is CATRDQQASTDTQYF. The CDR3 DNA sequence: TGTGCCACCAGGGACCAACAGGCTAGCACAGATACGCAGTATTTT.

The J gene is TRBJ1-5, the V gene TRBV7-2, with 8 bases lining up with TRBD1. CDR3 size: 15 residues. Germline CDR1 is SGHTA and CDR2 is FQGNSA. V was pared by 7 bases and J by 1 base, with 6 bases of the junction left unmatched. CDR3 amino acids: CASTTGGTSNQPQHF. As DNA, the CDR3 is TGTGCCAGCACAACAGGGGGAACCAGCAATCAGCCCCAGCATTTT. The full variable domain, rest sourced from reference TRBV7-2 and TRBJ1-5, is GAGVSQSPSNKVTEKGKDVELRCDPISGHTALYWYRQSLGQGLEFLIYFQGNSAPDKSGLPSDRFSAERTGGSVSTLTIQRTQQEDSAVYLCASTTGGTSNQPQHFGDGTRLSIL.

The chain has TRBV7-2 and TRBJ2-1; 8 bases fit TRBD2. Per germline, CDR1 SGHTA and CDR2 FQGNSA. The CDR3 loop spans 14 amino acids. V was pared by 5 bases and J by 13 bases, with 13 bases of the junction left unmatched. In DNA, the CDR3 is TGTGCCAGCAGCCCACGGGGGGGCCGGGAGACCCAGTTCTTC. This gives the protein CASSPRGGRETQFF.

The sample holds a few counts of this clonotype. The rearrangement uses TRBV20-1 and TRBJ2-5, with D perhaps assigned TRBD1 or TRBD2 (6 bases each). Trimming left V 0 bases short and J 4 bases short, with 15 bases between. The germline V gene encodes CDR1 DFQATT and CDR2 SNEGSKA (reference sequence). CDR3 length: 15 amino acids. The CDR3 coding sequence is TGCAGTGCTAGAGATCCGCCGGGGGCGGGAGAGACCCAGTACTTC. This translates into CSARDPPGAGETQYF.

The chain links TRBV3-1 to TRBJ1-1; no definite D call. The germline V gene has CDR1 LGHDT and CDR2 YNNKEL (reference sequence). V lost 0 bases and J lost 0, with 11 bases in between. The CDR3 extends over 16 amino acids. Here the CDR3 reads CASSQDHRGLNTEAFF. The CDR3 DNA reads TGTGCCAGCAGCCAAGATCATCGGGGATTGAACACTGAAGCTTTCTTT.

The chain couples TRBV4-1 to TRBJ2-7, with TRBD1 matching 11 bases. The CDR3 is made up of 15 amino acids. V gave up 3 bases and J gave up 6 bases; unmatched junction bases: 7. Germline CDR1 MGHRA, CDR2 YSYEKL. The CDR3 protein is CASSHGQGAGGEQYF. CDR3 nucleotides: TGCGCCAGCAGCCATGGACAGGGGGCTGGGGGCGAGCAGTACTTC.

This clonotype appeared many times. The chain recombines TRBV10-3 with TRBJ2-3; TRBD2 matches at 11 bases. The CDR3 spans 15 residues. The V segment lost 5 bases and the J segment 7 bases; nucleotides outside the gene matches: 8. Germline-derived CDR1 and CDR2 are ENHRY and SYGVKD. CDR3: CAISPGTSGSHTQYF. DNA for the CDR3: TGTGCCATCAGTCCCGGGACTAGCGGTTCCCATACGCAGTATTTT.

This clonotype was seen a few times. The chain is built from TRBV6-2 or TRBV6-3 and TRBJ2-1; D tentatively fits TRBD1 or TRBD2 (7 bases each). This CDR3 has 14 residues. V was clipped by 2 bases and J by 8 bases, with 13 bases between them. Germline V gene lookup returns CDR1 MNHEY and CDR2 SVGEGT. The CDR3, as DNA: TGTGCCAGCAGTTACGTGCAGGGGGGGTATGAGCAGTTCTTC. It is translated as CASSYVQGGYEQFF.

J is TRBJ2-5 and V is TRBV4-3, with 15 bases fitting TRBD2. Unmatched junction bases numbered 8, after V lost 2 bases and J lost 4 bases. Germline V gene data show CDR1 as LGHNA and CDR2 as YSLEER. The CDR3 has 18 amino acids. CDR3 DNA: TGCGCCAGCAGCCAAAACCCTTCGGGACTAGCGGGAGGAGAGACCCAGTACTTC. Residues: CASSQNPSGLAGGETQYF.

CDR3 loop: CASSQEPVGTEAFF. As DNA, the CDR3 is TGCGCCAGCAGCCAAGAGCCAGTGGGCACTGAAGCTTTCTTT. The chain joins TRBV4-1 to TRBJ1-1; D is uncertain. The V end lost 0 bases, the J end lost 4 bases, and 9 bases lay between the germline ends. Germline CDR1 MGHRA, CDR2 YSYEKL. The CDR3 loop spans 14 amino acids.

The CDR3 here is CASSALRDTEAFF. The DNA of the CDR3 is TGCGCCAGCAGTGCCCTAAGGGACACTGAAGCTTTCTTT. This chain joins TRBV10-2 and TRBJ1-1; no definite D call. Germline CDR1 and CDR2: WSHSY and SAAADI. CDR3 length: 13 residues. Trimming left V 4 bases short and J 3 bases short, with 9 bases between.

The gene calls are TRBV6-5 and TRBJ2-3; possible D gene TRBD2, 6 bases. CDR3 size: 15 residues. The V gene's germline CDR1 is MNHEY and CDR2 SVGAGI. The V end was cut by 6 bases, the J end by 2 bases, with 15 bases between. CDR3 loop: CASRDGGPHTDTQYF. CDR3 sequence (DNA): TGTGCCAGCAGGGACGGGGGACCACACACAGATACGCAGTATTTT.

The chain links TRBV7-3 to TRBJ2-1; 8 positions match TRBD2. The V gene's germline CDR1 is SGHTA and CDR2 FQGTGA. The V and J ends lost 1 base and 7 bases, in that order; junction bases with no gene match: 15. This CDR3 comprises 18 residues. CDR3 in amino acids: CASSLIGAGRAGENEQFF. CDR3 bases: TGTGCCAGCAGCTTAATAGGGGCGGGACGAGCGGGAGAGAATGAGCAGTTCTTC. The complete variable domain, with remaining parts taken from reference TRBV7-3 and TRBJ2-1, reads GAGVSQTPSNKVTEKGKYVELRCDPISGHTALYWYRQSLGQGPEFLIYFQGTGAADDSGLPNDRFFAVRPEGSVSTLKIQRTERGDSAVYLCASSLIGAGRAGENEQFFGPGTRLTVL.

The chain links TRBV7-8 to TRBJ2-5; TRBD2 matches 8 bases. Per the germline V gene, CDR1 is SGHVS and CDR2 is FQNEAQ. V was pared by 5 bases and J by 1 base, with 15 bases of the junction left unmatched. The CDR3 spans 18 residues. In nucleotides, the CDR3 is TGTGCCAGCAGCCCCCCCTTAGCGGGACGGACGATCCAAGAGACCCAGTACTTC. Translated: CASSPPLAGRTIQETQYF.

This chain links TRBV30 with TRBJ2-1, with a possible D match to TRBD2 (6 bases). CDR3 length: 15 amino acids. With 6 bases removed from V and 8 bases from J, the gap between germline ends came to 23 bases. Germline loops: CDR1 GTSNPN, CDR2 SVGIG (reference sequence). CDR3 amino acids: CACDLAQRGTDEQFF. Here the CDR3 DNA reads TGTGCCTGCGATCTAGCACAGAGAGGGACTGATGAGCAGTTCTTC.